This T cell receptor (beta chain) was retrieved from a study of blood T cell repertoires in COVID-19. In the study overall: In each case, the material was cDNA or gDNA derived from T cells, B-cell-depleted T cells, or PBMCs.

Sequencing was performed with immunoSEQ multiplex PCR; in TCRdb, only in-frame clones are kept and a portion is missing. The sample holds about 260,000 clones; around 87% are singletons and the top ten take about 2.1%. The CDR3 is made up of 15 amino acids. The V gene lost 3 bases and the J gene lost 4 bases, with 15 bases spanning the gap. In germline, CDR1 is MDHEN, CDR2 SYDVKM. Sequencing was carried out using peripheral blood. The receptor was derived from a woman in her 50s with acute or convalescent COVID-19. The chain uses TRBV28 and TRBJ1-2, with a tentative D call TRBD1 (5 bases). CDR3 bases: TGTGCCAGCAGTTTCGCGAACGGGGGGAGCTATGGCTACACCTTC. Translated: CASSFANGGSYGYTF.